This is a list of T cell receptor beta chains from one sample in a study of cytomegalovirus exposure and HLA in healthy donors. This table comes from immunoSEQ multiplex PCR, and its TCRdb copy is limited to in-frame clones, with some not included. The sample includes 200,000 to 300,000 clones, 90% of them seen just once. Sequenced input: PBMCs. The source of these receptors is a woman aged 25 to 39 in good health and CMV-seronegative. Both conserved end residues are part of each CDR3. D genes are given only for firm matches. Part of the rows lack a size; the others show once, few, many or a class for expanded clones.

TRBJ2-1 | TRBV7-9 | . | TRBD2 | CASSLGFSGRANEQFF | TGTGCCAGCAGCTTGGGTTTTAGCGGGAGGGCCAATGAGCAGTTCTTC
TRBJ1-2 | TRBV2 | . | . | CASIGLRTYGYTF | TGTGCCAGCATCGGCCTGAGGACGTATGGCTACACCTTC
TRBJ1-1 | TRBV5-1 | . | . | CASSLAGAANTEAFF | TGCGCCAGCAGCTTGGCCGGGGCAGCGAACACTGAAGCTTTCTTT
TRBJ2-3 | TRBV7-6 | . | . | CASSFGGSTDTQYF | TGTGCCAGCAGCTTCGGCGGAAGCACAGATACGCAGTATTTT
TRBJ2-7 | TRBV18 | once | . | CASSPTPTYEQYF | TGTGCCAGCTCACCAACACCTACCTACGAGCAGTACTTC
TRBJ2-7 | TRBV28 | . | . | CASREIRDEQYF | TGTGCCAGCAGGGAGATCCGGGACGAGCAGTACTTC
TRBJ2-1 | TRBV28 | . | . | CASSTYRVRNEQFF | TGTGCCAGCAGTACTTACAGGGTTCGAAATGAGCAGTTCTTC
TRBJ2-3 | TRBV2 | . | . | CASSLRGGTDTQYF | TGTGCCAGCAGCCTCAGAGGGGGCACAGATACGCAGTATTTT
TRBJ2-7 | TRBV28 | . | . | CASSSSYEQYF | TGTGCCAGCAGTTCCTCATACGAGCAGTACTTC
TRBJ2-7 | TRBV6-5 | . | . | CASSSSGARYEQYF | .
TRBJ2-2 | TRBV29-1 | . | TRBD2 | CSVSGGAGRTGELFF | TGCAGCGTCTCCGGGGGAGCGGGAAGGACCGGGGAGCTGTTTTTT